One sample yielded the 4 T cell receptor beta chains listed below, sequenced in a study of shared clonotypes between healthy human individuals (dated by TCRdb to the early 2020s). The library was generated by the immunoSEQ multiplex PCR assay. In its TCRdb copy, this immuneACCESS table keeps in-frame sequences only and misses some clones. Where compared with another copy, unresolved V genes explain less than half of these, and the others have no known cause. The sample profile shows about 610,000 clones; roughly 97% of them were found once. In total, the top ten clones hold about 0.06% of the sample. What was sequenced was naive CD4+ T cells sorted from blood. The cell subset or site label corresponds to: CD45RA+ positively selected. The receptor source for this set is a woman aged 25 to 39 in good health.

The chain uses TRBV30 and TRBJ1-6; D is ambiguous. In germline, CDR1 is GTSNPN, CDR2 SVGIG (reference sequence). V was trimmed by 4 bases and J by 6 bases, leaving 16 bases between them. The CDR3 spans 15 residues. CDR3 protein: CAWTLGPVGNSPLHF. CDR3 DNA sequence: TGTGCCTGGACCCTGGGCCCGGTGGGTAATTCACCCCTCCACTTT.

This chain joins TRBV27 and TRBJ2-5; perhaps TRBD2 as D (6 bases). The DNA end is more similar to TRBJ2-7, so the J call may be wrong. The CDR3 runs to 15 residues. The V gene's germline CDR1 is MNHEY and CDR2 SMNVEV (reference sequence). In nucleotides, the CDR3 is TGTGCCAGCAGGGCCAGACTAGGGGACCCCTACGAGCAGTACTTC. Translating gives CASRARLGDPYEQYF.

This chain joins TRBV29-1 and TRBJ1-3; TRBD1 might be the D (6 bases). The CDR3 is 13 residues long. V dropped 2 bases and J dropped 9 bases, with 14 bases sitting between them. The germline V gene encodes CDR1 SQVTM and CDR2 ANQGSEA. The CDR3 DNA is TGCAGCGTTGAAAAGGGGGGTCGGGGCACCATATATTTT. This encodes CSVEKGGRGTIYF. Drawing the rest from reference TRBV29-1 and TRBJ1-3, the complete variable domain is SAVISQKPSRDICQRGTSLTIQCQVDSQVTMMFWYRQQPGQSLTLIATANQGSEATYESGFVIDKFPISRPNLTFSTLTVSNMSPEDSSIYLCSVEKGGRGTIYFGEGSWLTVV.

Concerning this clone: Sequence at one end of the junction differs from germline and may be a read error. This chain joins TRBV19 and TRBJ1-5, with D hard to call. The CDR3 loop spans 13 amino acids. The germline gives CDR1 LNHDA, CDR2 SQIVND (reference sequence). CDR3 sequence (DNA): TGTGCCAGCCGCGGACGTAGCGATCAGCCCCAGCATTTT. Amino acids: CASRGRSDQPQHF.